This note documents a single T cell receptor (beta chain) sequence. This sample is part of a study of cytomegalovirus exposure and HLA in healthy donors. Germline CDR1 WNHNN, CDR2 SYGVQD (reference sequence). J lost 6 bases, V lost 7 bases, and 9 bases had no gene match. The CDR3 contains 14 residues. The repertoire was sequenced with immunoSEQ multiplex PCR; TCRdb's copy has only in-frame clones and lacks some. Of fewer than 250,000 clones in the sample, roughly 84% were seen once. The clonotype comes from a woman between 18 and 30 years old in good health and CMV-seropositive. Sequencing was carried out using PBMCs. The rearrangement uses TRBV10-1 and TRBJ1-1; 9 bases align to TRBD1. As DNA, the CDR3 is TGCGCCAGCACTCCGGACAGGGGAGATCCTGAAGCTTTCTTT. Its protein is CASTPDRGDPEAFF.